The following is a TCR beta chain sequence with its context. What this receptor recognizes is not known. The record has no base qualities; no much larger clone is one base away. These data belong to a study of cytomegalovirus exposure and HLA in healthy donors (dated by TCRdb to 2016 to 2017). At the level of the whole study: According to an earlier analysis of 450 to 650 of the donors, some 180 million T cells yielded 90 million to 140 million unique TCR beta sequences and approximately 300 Gb of sequence data. An early release covering roughly 600 HLA-typed donors comprised about 300 gigabases of sequencing data and 85 million or so unique TCR sequences. Of the 300 to 450 genotyped donors, over 65% fell in the genetic ancestry cluster associated with self-reported Caucasian donors. The study was designed to test whether signatures of past pathogen exposure could be identified by cataloging public T cell receptors. The study profiled the T cell repertoires of under 850 subjects by immunosequencing and related them to cytomegalovirus serostatus. A separate validation cohort of over 95 different subjects was used in addition to the roughly 670-subject first cohort. The study combined high-throughput TCR immunosequencing, statistical association of individual TCRs with disease status, and machine learning to predict cytomegalovirus infection status. A later analysis re-examined previously published TCR beta repertoires from more than 550 donors and added high-resolution HLA genotyping to investigate patterns of TCR occurrence. In the later analysis, no new phenotypic data were used to find candidate immune exposures; instead, reliance was placed on TCR beta sequences and their occurrence across donors. In an earlier analysis of about 590 of the donors, high-throughput TCR beta sequencing was used to judge whether each TCR beta V gene segment behaved as functional or pseudogenic. Donor age, sex, ethnicity and CMV serostatus were collected together with the repertoire data. Genome-wide SNP genotypes for about 65% of the roughly 700 donors were used in a later genetic analysis, which treated that subset as a discovery cohort. All discovery cohort repertoires had been generated on a single sequencing platform. HLA typing included class I and class II loci at four-digit resolution. Typing coverage varied by locus: 629-630 donors for A, B, C, DRB1 and DQB1; roughly 500 for DQA1; approximately 570 for DPA1; approximately 470 for DPB1. Four to six DR-DQ haplotypes were handled as single units for association and clustering, since linkage in the cohort was strong. Among a few hundred genotyped donors of the cohort, an average of roughly 240,000 unique TCR beta nucleotide sequences were sequenced per donor, around 20% of them non-productive. What the research found in general, with its limitations: Most TCR sequences were observed very rarely across donors, whereas some public TCRs were present in many individuals. At a false discovery rate of 0.05, a later analysis linked 16,951 TCR beta sequences to specific HLA alleles. Sequencing depth was assumed to be roughly uniform across donors in the presence/absence analyses, though that assumption may not hold. Immune exposure information for the cohort was limited to CMV serostatus. In vitro tests confirmed that a few of the cytomegalovirus-associated TCR beta chains recognize cytomegalovirus antigens. In an earlier analysis of more than 500 of the donors, most TCR beta V segments appeared in productive rearrangements about 87% or about 30% of the time, broadly matching IMGT annotations. Correlated functional status among segregating V segments might reflect linkage disequilibrium, but an unknown experimental factor could not be ruled out. In this cohort, only TCR beta chains were sequenced, and detectable features were limited by the absence of alpha or paired-chain data. The sequencing pipeline was judged likely to have produced a cluster of highly shared sequence variants as a technical artifact. In a later genetic analysis, a missense DCLRE1C variant was associated with V-gene and J-gene trimming of TCR beta chains, and the association was replicated in an independent cohort. A later genetic analysis reported fewer N-insertions in productive TCRs among donors in an Asian-associated ancestry cluster than the roughly 690-donor mean. In a later analysis, the rate of TCR association differed among HLA loci, with DRB1 alleles having the most associated TCRs and HLA-C alleles having the fewest. The 87-base-pair reads could not distinguish some IMGT-functional V segments, including TRBV6-2 and TRBV6-3, so those segments were excluded. A further reported finding was that TCR beta sequences accurately predicted the HLA-A and HLA-B alleles for most subjects in the first cohort. The classifier was reported to diagnose cytomegalovirus status with high specificity and sensitivity in both the original and validation cohorts. In a later analysis, several top co-occurrence clusters were reported to appear linked to parvovirus B19, influenza, CMV and Epstein-Barr virus. Approximately 18 rarely observed V segments, including chromosome 9 orphons, were excluded from the earlier analysis of some 590 of the donors because counts were too low. Most CMV-associated TCR beta chains appeared to be HLA-restricted in a later analysis, and the HLA associations seemed to be driven largely by CMV exposure. The authors suggested that the approach could potentially be extended to other disease states and immunological phenotypes. The study gave a list of 150 to 200 TCR beta chains associated with cytomegalovirus. A later analysis found that HLA-associated TCR beta chains were more clonally expanded and had lower generation probabilities than equally common non-associated chains. Because HLA typing was unavailable for some donors at each locus, only the typed subset was used in association tests. When HLA alleles, especially DR and DQ, strongly co-occurred, attributing TCR associations to individual alleles was difficult.

CDR1 and CDR2 were assigned from the germline V gene (reference sequence) as DFQATT and SNEGSKA. Deletion took 5 bases off V and 12 bases off J, with a span of 14 bases between the germline ends. The cysteine opens and the phenylalanine closes a CDR3 of 11 amino acids. Solely the CDR3 DNA is kept, with 33 bases framed from the first base. The cohort consisted of 670 or so healthy bone marrow donors. At the time of sampling, every cohort member was nominally healthy, though immune exposures that went unrecorded were likely present. The donor was CMV seropositive and belonged to the group of about 290 seropositive cohort members. A peripheral blood sample was provided by each donor, and peripheral blood mononuclear cells were used for TCR beta sequencing. The Qiagen DNeasy Blood Extraction Kit was used to extract genomic DNA from the blood cell samples. Library method: the immunoSEQ multiplex PCR assay. For the multiplex PCR, a mixture combining 60 forward primers for TCR Vbeta segments and 13 reverse primers for TCR Jbeta segments was used. A multiplex PCR assay on genomic DNA amplified the CDR3 region of rearranged TCR beta genes. The Illumina HiSeq System was used to sequence the amplified TCR beta libraries as 87-base-pair reads. Processing in the source paper ran as follows. In a later analysis, some 80 million unique TCR beta chains were counted across the 650 to 700 repertoires, and some 10 million of these chains were shared by at least two donors. Raw reads were error-corrected and collapsed into unique sequences with a nearest-neighbor algorithm that merged closely related sequences to remove PCR and sequencing errors. To assign V, D and J gene segments, CDR3 sequences were aligned to IMGT reference sequences. For a sequence to be retained, a match of at least six nucleotides to both a V gene segment and a J gene segment was required. Rearrangements were classified as productive when the CDR3 lacked stop codons and remained in frame with V and J, and all other rearrangements were classified as non-productive. CDR3 was defined by IMGT convention, running from the second conserved V-encoded cysteine to the conserved J-encoded phenylalanine. Sequences without an unambiguous match to a single V gene segment were excluded from the earlier analysis of about 630 of the donors. An earlier analysis of a few hundred of the donors classified V segments as functional when productive rearrangements were above 56.7% and as segregating when the standard deviation between donors was above 5%. A statistical classification framework was built for diagnosing cytomegalovirus status from the catalog of TCR beta chain sequences. V and J gene assignment, in a later analysis, came from comparing TCR nucleotide sequences with IMGT/GENE-DB human TR gene sequences. Using the TCRdist pipeline, a later analysis assigned CDR3 sequences along with most-parsimonious VDJ recombination scenarios. In a later analysis, each TCR beta chain was defined by its CDR3 amino acid sequence together with its V-gene family, and reads without a unique V-gene family were excluded. A later analysis removed over 500 highly shared, low-generation-probability nucleotide sequences to deal with suspected cross-contamination and a sequencing artifact. In a later analysis, a clonal expansion index was calculated for each public chain from normalized within-repertoire ranks of inferred template counts. In a later analysis, generation probabilities were computed with a VDJ recombination model fitted to out-of-frame rearrangements, and the resulting probabilities were checked against IGoR. A later analysis scored TCR-TCR, TCR-HLA and TCR-CMV co-occurrence with hypergeometric tests, applying a repertoire-size bias correction to TCR pairs. In a later analysis, false discovery rates were estimated by permuting HLA or CMV assignments 20 times. In a later analysis, co-occurring TCRs were grouped using DBSCAN, and TCRdist sequence similarity was added for clustering within HLA-allele-positive subsets. Repertoires with fewer than 30,000 or more than 120,000 public chains, plus five repertoires with anomalous nucleotide sharing, were excluded from co-occurrence clustering. TCRdb provides this immuneACCESS table in a form limited to in-frame rearrangements. Some clones are lacking; in checked studies, under half of them reflect an unresolved V gene, and why the rest are absent is not known. D and trimming were read from the DNA, whereas the V and J calls and clone size are those reported in that table. A total of 100,000 to 150,000 clones appear in this sample, approximately 72% of them only once. The ten top clones hold 9% to 9.5% of the sample.

The chain is assembled from TRBV20-1 and TRBJ2-1, and TRBD2 may be the D gene, going by 6 matching bases. Sample: PBMCs. The TCR sequence derives from a woman aged 50 to 60 in good health and CMV-seropositive. The bases read TGCAGTGCTGACCGGGACTCGGGGCAGTTCTTC. It codes for CSADRDSGQFF.